Here is one T cell receptor (beta chain) with its context. Its antigen is as yet unknown. As every portion of the isolated RNA was reverse transcribed, the sequencing read expressed TCRB transcripts. TCRdb's table, derived via immunoSEQ multiplex PCR, lists solely in-frame clones and lacks some. The table records about 40,000 clones, around half of them present only once. This record comes from a study of beta chain features in type 1 diabetes. Study results and caveats: Type 1 diabetes patients had TCRB CDR3s that were shorter (moderately but significantly so) in all four CD4+ subsets.

This CDR3 has 16 amino acids. V was cut by 1 base and J by 2 bases, with 12 bases left in between. Germline V CDR1 and CDR2: SGHKS, YYEKEE (reference sequence). This chain links TRBV5-5 with TRBJ2-2; perhaps TRBD1 as D (7 bases). The receptor was derived from a young woman in good health. The sample taken for sequencing was central memory CD4+ T cells from blood. The CDR3 here is CASSLYQGGNTGELFF. The CDR3 DNA follows: TGTGCCAGCAGCTTGTATCAGGGGGGAAACACCGGGGAGCTGTTTTTT.